The 9 T cell receptor beta chains below all came from one sample that was sequenced in a study of blood T cell repertoires in COVID-19. Sequenced by immunoSEQ multiplex PCR; TCRdb stores in-frame clones only, minus some. The sample contains more than 95,000 clones, roughly nine tenths of which appear only once. Sample: peripheral blood. The receptors were sampled from a human donor in a cohort sampled during active COVID-19.

CDR3 nucleotide sequence: TGCAGTGCTAATGACAGGGGGCAAGCGTACGAGCAGTACTTC. It yields the protein CSANDRGQAYEQYF. The rearrangement links TRBV20-1 to TRBJ2-7; 10 positions agree with TRBD1. Unmatched junction bases numbered 7, after V lost 4 bases and J lost 4 bases. The CDR3 loop spans 14 amino acids. The germline CDR1 and CDR2 sequences are DFQATT and SNEGSKA (reference sequence).

The chain couples TRBV9 to TRBJ1-2; D is unresolved. The CDR3 consists of 16 residues. CDR1 and CDR2 (germline): SGDLS, YYNGEE. V was cut by 0 bases and J by 8 bases, with 20 bases left in between. The CDR3 DNA follows: TGTGCCAGCAGCGTAGGTGGAGGTCGTTTCGCAATCGGCTACACCTTC. This translates into CASSVGGGRFAIGYTF.

The V call is TRBV4-2, the J call TRBJ1-3; D might be TRBD1 (5 bases). The CDR3 covers 19 residues. The V and J ends lost 0 bases and 0 bases respectively, with 18 bases between them. Germline V gene lookup returns CDR1 LGHNA and CDR2 YNFKEQ. The CDR3 DNA sequence: TGTGCCAGCAGCCAAGATGAGGGAGGGGACCTCCACTCTGGAAACACCATATATTTT. Residues: CASSQDEGGDLHSGNTIYF.

The J gene is TRBJ1-5, the V gene TRBV4-1, with 9 bases that match TRBD1. The CDR3 is 16 residues long. CDR1 MGHRA and CDR2 YSYEKL come from the germline V gene. The junction had 5 bases not matched to a gene; V was cut back by 1 base and J by 4 bases. In nucleotides, the CDR3 is TGCGCCAGCAGCCAAGTTAGACAGGGGGGGAATCAGCCCCAGCATTTT. Its protein is CASSQVRQGGNQPQHF.

V is TRBV24-1 and J is TRBJ2-2, with TRBD1 identical over 7 bases. Germline V gene data show CDR1 as KGHDR and CDR2 as SFDVKD. The CDR3 consists of 16 residues. The junction had 5 bases not matched to a gene; V was cut back by 1 base and J by 4 bases. CDR3 in amino acids: CATSDFQGVSTGELFF. The CDR3 DNA reads as TGTGCCACCAGTGATTTTCAGGGGGTGAGCACCGGGGAGCTGTTTTTT.

This chain uses TRBV6-5 with TRBJ2-3, with D possibly matching TRBD2 (7 bases). The germline V gene encodes CDR1 MNHEY and CDR2 SVGAGI. The CDR3 totals 15 residues. V was shortened by 11 bases and J by 4 bases, with 22 bases between the two germline ends. CDR3 DNA: TGTGCCGGCAAAGGCGGGGGCTCCGGGCCAGATACGCAGTATTTT. The encoded protein is CAGKGGGSGPDTQYF.

The chain combines TRBV11-2 with TRBJ2-7; TRBD1 aligns across 10 bases. The length of the CDR3 is 14 residues. Trimming removed 5 bases from V and 6 bases from J; junction bases left unmatched: 7. Germline V gene sequence: CDR1 SGHAT, CDR2 FQNNGV. The CDR3 DNA sequence: TGTGCCAGCAGCCACGGGACAGGGGCTCTCGAGCAGTACTTC. Translation gives CASSHGTGALEQYF.

This clone was detected a few times. The V and J genes are TRBV2 and TRBJ1-1, with D perhaps TRBD1 (6 bases). The CDR3 totals 13 residues. V was cut by 6 bases and J by 5 bases, with 13 bases left in between. CDR1 and CDR2 (germline): SNHLY, FYNNEI. CDR3 protein: CASRAGVGTEAFF. The CDR3 coding sequence is TGTGCCAGCAGGGCAGGGGTGGGGACTGAAGCTTTCTTT.

V and J are TRBV5-4 and TRBJ2-1, with TRBD2 as a possible D gene (5 bases). The ends were cut back, 3 bases at V and 7 bases at J, with 14 bases in the middle. Germline V CDR1 and CDR2: SGHNT, YYREEE (reference sequence). The CDR3 sequence is 14 residues long. This CDR3 reads CASSSGLARNEQFF. The DNA of the CDR3 is TGTGCCAGCAGCTCCGGACTCGCTCGAAATGAGCAGTTCTTC.